These 9 T cell receptor beta chains originate from one sample sequenced in a study of cytomegalovirus exposure and HLA in healthy donors. The PCR was carried out with 60 Vbeta primers and 13 Jbeta primers. The method was immunoSEQ multiplex PCR; TCRdb's version includes in-frame clones alone and lacks a portion of them. Among some 110,000 clones, approximately 69% were seen once, and the ten largest hold more than 2.5%. Input material: PBMCs. Source of these receptors: a man younger than 45 in good health and CMV-seronegative.

This chain uses TRBV9 with TRBJ2-2; 7 bases map to TRBD2. Germline trimming cut 0 bases from V and 7 bases from J; bases unmatched to any gene: 6. Germline-derived CDR1 and CDR2 are SGDLS and YYNGEE. The CDR3 length is 15 residues. The DNA for the CDR3 is TGTGCCAGCAGCGTAGAAGGGGAGGGTAACGGGGAGCTGTTTTTT. This codes for CASSVEGEGNGELFF.

The V call is TRBV19, the J call TRBJ2-1, with 7 nucleotides matching TRBD1. The V gene's germline CDR1 is LNHDA and CDR2 SQIVND (reference sequence). Trimming took 0 bases from V and 5 from J; bases not matched to a gene: 10. The CDR3 extends over 17 amino acids. CDR3 residues: CASSIDLETGLNNEQFF. CDR3 coding DNA: TGTGCCAGTAGTATAGATCTCGAGACAGGGCTAAACAATGAGCAGTTCTTC.

This chain joins TRBV7-6 and TRBJ2-1, with 9 bases that match TRBD2. The germline gives CDR1 SGHVS, CDR2 FNYEAQ. The CDR3 is 15 residues long. V shed 4 bases and J 3 bases; nucleotides not matched to a gene: 4. CDR3 amino acids: CASSSSGVLYNEQFF. CDR3 nucleotides: TGTGCCAGCAGCTCTAGCGGGGTGCTCTACAATGAGCAGTTCTTC.

This chain joins TRBV27 and TRBJ2-3, with 13 positions matching TRBD2. Germline CDR1 is MNHEY and CDR2 is SMNVEV (reference sequence). The CDR3 is 17 residues long. V gave up 4 bases and J gave up 1 base; unmatched junction bases: 5. The CDR3 is CASSSGLAGLRTDTQYF. In DNA form, the CDR3 reads TGTGCCAGCAGTTCGGGACTAGCGGGGCTACGCACAGATACGCAGTATTTT.

As concerns this clone: Other DNA sequences in the same sample also yield this CDR3. This chain joins TRBV29-1 and TRBJ2-1; 9 nucleotides line up with TRBD2. CDR3 length equals 14 residues. Germline V lookup: CDR1 SQVTM, CDR2 ANQGSEA. J was trimmed by 7 bases and V by 5 bases; bases with no gene match: 9. In DNA, the CDR3 is TGCAGCGTTCTGACTAGCGGATTCGTTAATGAGCAGTTCTTC. Amino acids: CSVLTSGFVNEQFF.

In nucleotides, the CDR3 is TGTGCTAGTGGTTTTCTAGCGGGTGGTTACAATGAGCAGTTCTTC. Protein: CASGFLAGGYNEQFF. The gene calls are TRBV12-5 and TRBJ2-1; 8 bases match TRBD2. Germline CDR1 is LGHNT and CDR2 is FRNRAP. With 3 bases clipped from V and 4 bases from J, the junction kept 5 bases outside the gene matches. The CDR3 spans 15 residues.

J is TRBJ2-2 and V is TRBV30; 7 nucleotides line up with TRBD2. V lost 3 bases, J lost 1 base, and 11 bases stayed unmatched. Germline V gives CDR1 GTSNPN, CDR2 SVGIG (reference sequence). CDR3 size: 17 residues. For the CDR3, the DNA is TGTGCCTGGAGAGGGAGGGACCAGAAGAGGAACACCGGGGAGCTGTTTTTT. Protein sequence: CAWRGRDQKRNTGELFF.

The chain carries TRBV5-8 and TRBJ2-7; 15 bases are shared with TRBD2. The V gene end was trimmed by 4 bases and the J gene end by 4 bases; junction bases not matched to a gene: 9. This CDR3 spans 17 amino acids. The germline V gene has CDR1 SGHTS and CDR2 YDEGEE. The CDR3, as DNA: TGTGCCAGCAGCCTTTACGATGGACTAGCGGGAGGGTACGAGCAGTACTTC. Translated, it gives CASSLYDGLAGGYEQYF.

V is TRBV5-5 and J is TRBJ1-1; 8 bases fit TRBD1. The CDR3 is made up of 12 amino acids. After removal of 4 bases from V and 5 bases from J, the junction contained 1 base not matched to a gene. Germline-derived CDR1 and CDR2 are SGHKS and YYEKEE (reference sequence). CDR3 coding DNA: TGTGCCAGCAGCACAGGGGGGACTGAAGCTTTCTTT. This sequence encodes CASSTGGTEAFF.